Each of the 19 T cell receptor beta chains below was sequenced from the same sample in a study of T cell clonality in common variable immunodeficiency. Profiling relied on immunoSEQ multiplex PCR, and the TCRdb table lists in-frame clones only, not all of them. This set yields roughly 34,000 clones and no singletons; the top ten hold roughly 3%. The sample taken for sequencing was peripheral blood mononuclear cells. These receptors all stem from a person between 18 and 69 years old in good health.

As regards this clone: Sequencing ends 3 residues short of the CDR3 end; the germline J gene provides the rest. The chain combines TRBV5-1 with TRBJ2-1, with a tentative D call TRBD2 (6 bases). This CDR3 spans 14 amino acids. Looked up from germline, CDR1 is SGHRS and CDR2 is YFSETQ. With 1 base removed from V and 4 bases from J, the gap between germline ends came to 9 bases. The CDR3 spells CASSLHGGYNEQFF. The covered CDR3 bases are TGCGCCAGCAGCTTGCACGGGGGATACAATGAG.

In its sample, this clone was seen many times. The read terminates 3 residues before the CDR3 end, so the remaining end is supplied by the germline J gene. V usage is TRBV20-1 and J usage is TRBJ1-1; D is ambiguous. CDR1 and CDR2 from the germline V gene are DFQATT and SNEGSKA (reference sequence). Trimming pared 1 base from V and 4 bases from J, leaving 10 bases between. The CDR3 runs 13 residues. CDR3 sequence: CSARAWTGTEAFF. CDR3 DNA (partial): TGCAGTGCTAGAGCTTGGACTGGCACTGAA.

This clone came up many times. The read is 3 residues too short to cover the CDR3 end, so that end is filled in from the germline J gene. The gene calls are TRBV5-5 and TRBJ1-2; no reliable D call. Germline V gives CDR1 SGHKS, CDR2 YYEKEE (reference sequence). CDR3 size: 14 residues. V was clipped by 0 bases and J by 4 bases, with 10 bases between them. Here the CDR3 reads CASSLDRQVYGYTF. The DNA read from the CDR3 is TGTGCCAGCAGCTTGGATCGGCAGGTCTATGGC.

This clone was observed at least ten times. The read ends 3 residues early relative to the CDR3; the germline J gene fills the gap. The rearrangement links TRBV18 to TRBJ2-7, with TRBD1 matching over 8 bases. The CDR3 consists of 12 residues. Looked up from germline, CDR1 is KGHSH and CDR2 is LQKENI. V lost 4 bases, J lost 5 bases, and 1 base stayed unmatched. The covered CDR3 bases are TGTGCCAGCTCACAGGACAGGGACGAG. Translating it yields CASSQDRDE. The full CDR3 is CASSQDRDEQYF.

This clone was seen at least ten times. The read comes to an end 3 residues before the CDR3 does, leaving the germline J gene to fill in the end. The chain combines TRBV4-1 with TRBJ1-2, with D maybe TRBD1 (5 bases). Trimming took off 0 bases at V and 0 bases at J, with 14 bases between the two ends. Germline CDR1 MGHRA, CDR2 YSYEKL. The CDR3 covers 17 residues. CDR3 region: CASSQDQSGWPNYGYTF. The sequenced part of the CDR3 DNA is TGCGCCAGCAGCCAAGATCAGTCAGGGTGGCCTAACTATGGC.

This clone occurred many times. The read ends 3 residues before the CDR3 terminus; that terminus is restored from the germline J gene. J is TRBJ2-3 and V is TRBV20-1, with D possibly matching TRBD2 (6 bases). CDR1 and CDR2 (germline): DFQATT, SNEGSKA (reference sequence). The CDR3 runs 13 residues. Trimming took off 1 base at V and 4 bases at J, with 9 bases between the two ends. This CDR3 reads CSARAWGADTQYF. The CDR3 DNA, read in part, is TGCAGTGCTAGAGCATGGGGGGCAGATACG.

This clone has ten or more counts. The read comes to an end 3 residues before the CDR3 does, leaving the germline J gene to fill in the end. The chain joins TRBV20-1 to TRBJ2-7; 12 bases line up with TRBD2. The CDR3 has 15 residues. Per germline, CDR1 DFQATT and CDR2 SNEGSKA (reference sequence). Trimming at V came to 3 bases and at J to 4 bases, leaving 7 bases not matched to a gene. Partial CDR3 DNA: TGCAGTGCTAGGAGCCCTGGACTAGCGGGGTACGAG. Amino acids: CSARSPGLAGYE. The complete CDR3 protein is CSARSPGLAGYEQYF.

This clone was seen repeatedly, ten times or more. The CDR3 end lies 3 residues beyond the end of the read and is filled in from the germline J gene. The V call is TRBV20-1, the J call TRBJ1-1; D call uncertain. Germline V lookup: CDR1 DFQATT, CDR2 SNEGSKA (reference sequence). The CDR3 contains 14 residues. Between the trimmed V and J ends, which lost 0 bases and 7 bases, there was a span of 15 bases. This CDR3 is CSARDYRGGGEAFF. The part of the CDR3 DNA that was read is TGCAGTGCTAGAGATTACCGGGGAGGCGGTGAA.

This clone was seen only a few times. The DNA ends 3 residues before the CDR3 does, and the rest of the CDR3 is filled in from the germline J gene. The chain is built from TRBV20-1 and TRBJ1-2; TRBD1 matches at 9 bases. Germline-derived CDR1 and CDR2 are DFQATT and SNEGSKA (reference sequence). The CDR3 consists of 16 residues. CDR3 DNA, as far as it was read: TGCAGTGCTGATCCTTTTGACAGGGGGGATGGGGGGGGC. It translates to CSADPFDRGDGGG. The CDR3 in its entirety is CSADPFDRGDGGGYTF.

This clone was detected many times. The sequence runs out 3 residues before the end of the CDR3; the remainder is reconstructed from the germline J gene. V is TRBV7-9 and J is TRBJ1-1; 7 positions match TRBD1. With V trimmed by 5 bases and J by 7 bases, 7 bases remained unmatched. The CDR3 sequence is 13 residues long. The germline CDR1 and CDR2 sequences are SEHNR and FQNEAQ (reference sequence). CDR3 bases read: TGTGCCAGCAGCCAGGACAGGTCTGGTGAA. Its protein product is CASSQDRSGE. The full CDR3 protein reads CASSQDRSGEAFF.

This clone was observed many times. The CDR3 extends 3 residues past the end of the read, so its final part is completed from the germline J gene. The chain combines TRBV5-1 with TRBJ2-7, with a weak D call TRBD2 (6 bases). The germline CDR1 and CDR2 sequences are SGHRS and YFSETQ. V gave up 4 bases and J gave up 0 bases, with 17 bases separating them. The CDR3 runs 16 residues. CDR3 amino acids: CASSLGRWGSSYEQYF. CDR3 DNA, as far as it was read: TGCGCCAGCAGCCTGGGGAGGTGGGGCAGCTCCTACGAG.

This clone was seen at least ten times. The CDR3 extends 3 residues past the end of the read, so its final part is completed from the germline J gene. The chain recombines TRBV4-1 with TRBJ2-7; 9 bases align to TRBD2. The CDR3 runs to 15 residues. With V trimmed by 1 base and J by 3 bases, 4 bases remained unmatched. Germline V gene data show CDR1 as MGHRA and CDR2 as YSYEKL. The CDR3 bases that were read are TGCGCCAGCAGCCAAGGACTAGCGGAACTCTACGAG. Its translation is CASSQGLAELYE. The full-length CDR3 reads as CASSQGLAELYEQYF.

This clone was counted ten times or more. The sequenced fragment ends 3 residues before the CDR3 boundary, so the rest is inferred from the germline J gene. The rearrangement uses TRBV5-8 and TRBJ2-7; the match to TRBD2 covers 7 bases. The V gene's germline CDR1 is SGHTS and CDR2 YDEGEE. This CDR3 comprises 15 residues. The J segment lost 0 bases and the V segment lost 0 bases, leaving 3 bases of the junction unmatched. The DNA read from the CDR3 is TGTGCCAGCAGCTTGGCTGGCGGGAGCTCCTACGAG. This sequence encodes CASSLAGGSSYE. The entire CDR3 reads CASSLAGGSSYEQYF.

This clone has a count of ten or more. CDR3 in amino acids: CASSPSLGQGASGYTF. The DNA read from the CDR3 is TGTGCCAGCAGCCCCTCATTGGGACAGGGGGCTTCTGGC. V gene TRBV7-6 combines with J gene TRBJ1-2; 12 bases are shared with TRBD1. The sequence runs out 3 residues before the end of the CDR3; the remainder is reconstructed from the germline J gene. Germline V gene data show CDR1 as SGHVS and CDR2 as FNYEAQ. V shed 5 bases, J shed 7 bases, and the junction held 11 bases outside the gene matches. The CDR3 is made up of 16 amino acids.

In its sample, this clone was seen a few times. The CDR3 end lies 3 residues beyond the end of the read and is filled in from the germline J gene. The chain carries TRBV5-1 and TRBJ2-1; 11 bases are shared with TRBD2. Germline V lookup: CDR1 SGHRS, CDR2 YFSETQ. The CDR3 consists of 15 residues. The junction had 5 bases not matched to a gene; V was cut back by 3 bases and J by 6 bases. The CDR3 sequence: CASSSIAGGGNEQFF. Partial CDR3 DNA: TGCGCCAGCAGCTCAATAGCGGGAGGGGGCAATGAG.

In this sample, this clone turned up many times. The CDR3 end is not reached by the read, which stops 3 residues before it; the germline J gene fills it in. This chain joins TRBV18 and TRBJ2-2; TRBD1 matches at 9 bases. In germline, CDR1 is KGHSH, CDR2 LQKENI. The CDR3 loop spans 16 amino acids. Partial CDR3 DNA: TGTGCCAGCTCACCACGAATGGGACAGGGCACTGCTGAG. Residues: CASSPRMGQGTAE. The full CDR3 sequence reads CASSPRMGQGTAELFF.

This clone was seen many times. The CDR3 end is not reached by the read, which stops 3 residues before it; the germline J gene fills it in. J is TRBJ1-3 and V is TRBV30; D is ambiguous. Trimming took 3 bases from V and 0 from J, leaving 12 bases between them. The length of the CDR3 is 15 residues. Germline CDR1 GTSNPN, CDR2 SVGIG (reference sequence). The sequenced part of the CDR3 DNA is TGTGCCTGGAGCGTCGGGTTCAACTCTGGAAACACC. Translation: CAWSVGFNSGNT. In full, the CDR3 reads CAWSVGFNSGNTIYF.

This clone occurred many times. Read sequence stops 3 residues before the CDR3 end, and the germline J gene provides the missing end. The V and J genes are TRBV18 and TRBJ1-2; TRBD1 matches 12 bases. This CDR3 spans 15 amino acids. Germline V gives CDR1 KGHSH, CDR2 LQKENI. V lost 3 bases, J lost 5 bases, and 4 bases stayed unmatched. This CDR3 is CASSPGTGGRYGYTF. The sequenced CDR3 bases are TGTGCCAGCTCACCCGGGACAGGGGGCCGATATGGC.

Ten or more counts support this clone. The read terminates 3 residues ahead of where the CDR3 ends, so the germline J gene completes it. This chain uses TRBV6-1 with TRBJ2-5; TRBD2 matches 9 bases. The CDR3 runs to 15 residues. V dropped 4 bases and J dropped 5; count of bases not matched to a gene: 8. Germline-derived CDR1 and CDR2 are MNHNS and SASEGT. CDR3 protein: CASSGAAGGRETQYF. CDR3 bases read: TGTGCCAGCAGTGGAGCAGCGGGAGGTCGGGAGACC.